Below, 8 T cell receptor beta chains from the same sample are listed, as sequenced in a study of blood T cell repertoires in COVID-19. Sequencing used immunoSEQ multiplex PCR; TCRdb keeps in-frame clones, though not all of them. The data show tens of thousands of clones, roughly four fifths seen once. Sequencing was done on a sample of peripheral blood. The receptors were gathered from a man aged 55 to 69 with acute or convalescent COVID-19.

V and J are TRBV2 and TRBJ2-3; D gene uncertain. The CDR3 runs to 11 residues. V lost 10 bases, J lost 6 bases, and 11 bases lay in between. Germline V CDR1 and CDR2: SNHLY, FYNNEI. CDR3 sequence: CATGRTDTQYF. CDR3 coding DNA: TGTGCCACGGGTAGAACGGATACGCAGTATTTT.

The chain employs TRBV7-9 and TRBJ1-4, with a weak D call TRBD1 (5 bases). CDR3 size: 14 residues. The germline CDR1 and CDR2 sequences are SEHNR and FQNEAQ (reference sequence). V was trimmed by 1 base and J by 6 bases, leaving 9 bases between them. The CDR3 bases are TGTGCCAGCAGCTTAGGGGGCGCGCATGAAAAACTGTTTTTT. This sequence encodes CASSLGGAHEKLFF. Based on the CDR3 plus reference TRBV7-9 and TRBJ1-4, the full variable domain is DTGVSQNPRHKITKRGQNVTFRCDPISEHNRLYWYRQTLGQGPEFLTYFQNEAQLEKSRLLSDRFSAERPKGSFSTLEIQRTEQGDSAMYLCASSLGGAHEKLFFGSGTQLSVL.

The rearrangement joins TRBV7-9 to TRBJ1-2; D is unclear. CDR3 length: 16 amino acids. Germline V lookup: CDR1 SEHNR, CDR2 FQNEAQ (reference sequence). The ends were cut back, 5 bases at V and 5 bases at J, with 21 bases in the middle. The CDR3 coding sequence is TGTGCCAGCAGCCCAGAACCCCGGACTCGCCTATATGGCTACACCTTC. It is translated as CASSPEPRTRLYGYTF.

The V gene is TRBV12-3 or TRBV12-4, the J gene TRBJ1-1, with D hard to call. This CDR3 is 13 amino acids long. Trimming shortened V by 5 bases and J by 11 bases, and 18 bases separated the two germline ends. CDR3 region: CASSDANIRRAFF. CDR3 DNA sequence: TGTGCCAGCAGTGACGCGAACATTAGGAGGGCTTTCTTT.

V is TRBV10-3 and J is TRBJ2-2, with 11 bases aligning to TRBD2. The germline V gene has CDR1 ENHRY and CDR2 SYGVKD. CDR3 length: 18 residues. J was trimmed by 2 bases and V by 2 bases; bases with no gene match: 7. The CDR3 DNA sequence: TGTGCCATCAGTGAGACTAGCGGGGGTCCTACAAACACCGGGGAGCTGTTTTTT. Translating it yields CAISETSGGPTNTGELFF.

The rearrangement links TRBV29-1 to TRBJ1-2; D perhaps matches TRBD1 (6 bases). This CDR3 contains 14 residues. V gave up 4 bases and J gave up 1 base, with 13 bases separating them. CDR1 is SQVTM, CDR2 ANQGSEA, per germline. CDR3 loop: CSVGSLGGNYGYTF. In DNA, the CDR3 is TGCAGCGTTGGTTCTTTAGGGGGTAACTATGGCTACACCTTC. Drawing the rest from reference TRBV29-1 and TRBJ1-2, the complete variable domain is SAVISQKPSRDICQRGTSLTIQCQVDSQVTMMFWYRQQPGQSLTLIATANQGSEATYESGFVIDKFPISRPNLTFSTLTVSNMSPEDSSIYLCSVGSLGGNYGYTFGSGTRLTVV.

The chain employs TRBV28 and TRBJ2-7; 7 bases line up with TRBD1. The germline V gene has CDR1 MDHEN and CDR2 SYDVKM. Unmatched junction bases numbered 8, after V lost 6 bases and J lost 3 bases. The CDR3 loop spans 14 amino acids. The CDR3 is CASRPQGMGYEQYF. DNA of the CDR3: TGTGCCAGCAGGCCACAGGGGATGGGCTACGAGCAGTACTTC.

The chain couples TRBV7-3 to TRBJ2-7, with a weak D call TRBD2 (7 bases). Between the trimmed V and J ends, which lost 4 bases and 6 bases, there was a span of 19 bases. This CDR3 spans 15 amino acids. From germline, CDR1 is SGHTA and CDR2 FQGTGA. The CDR3 loop reads CASSSGGRGASEQYF. CDR3 DNA sequence: TGTGCCAGCAGCTCAGGAGGCCGGGGGGCGTCCGAGCAGTACTTC.